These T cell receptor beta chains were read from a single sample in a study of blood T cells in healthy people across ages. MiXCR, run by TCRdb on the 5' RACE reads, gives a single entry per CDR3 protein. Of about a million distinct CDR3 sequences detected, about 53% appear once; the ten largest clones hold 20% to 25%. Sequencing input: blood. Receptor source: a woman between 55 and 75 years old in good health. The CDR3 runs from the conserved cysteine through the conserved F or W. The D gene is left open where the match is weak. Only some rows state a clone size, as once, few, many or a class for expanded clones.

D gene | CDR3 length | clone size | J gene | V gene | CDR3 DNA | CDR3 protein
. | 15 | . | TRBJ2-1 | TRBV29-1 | TGCAGCGTTGAAGGGGCGGGATCCCCCTACAATGAGCAGTTCTTC | CSVEGAGSPYNEQFF
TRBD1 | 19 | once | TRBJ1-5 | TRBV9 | TGTGCCAGCAGCCCCCGGGACAGGGGGACTTCCCGGAATAATCAGCCCCAGCATTTT | CASSPRDRGTSRNNQPQHF
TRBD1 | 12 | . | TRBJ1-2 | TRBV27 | TGTGCCAGCAGCCCGGGACAGGATGGCTACACCTTC | CASSPGQDGYTF
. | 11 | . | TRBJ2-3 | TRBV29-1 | TGCAGCGGCGGCTCCACAGATACGCAGTATTTT | CSGGSTDTQYF
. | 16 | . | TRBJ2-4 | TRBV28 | TGTGCCACCCGTAACGCGTACTTAATAGCCAAAAACATTCAGTACTTC | CATRNAYLIAKNIQYF
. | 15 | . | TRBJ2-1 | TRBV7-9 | TGTGCCAGCAGCCGGGCGGCGGGATACTACAATGAGCAGTTCTTC | CASSRAAGYYNEQFF
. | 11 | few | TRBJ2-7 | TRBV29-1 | TGCAGCGTTGGTTTGCAGTACGAGCAGTACTTC | CSVGLQYEQYF
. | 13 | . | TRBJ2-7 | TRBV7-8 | TGTGCCAGCAGCCAAAATACAGGCGCCGAGCAGTACTTC | CASSQNTGAEQYF
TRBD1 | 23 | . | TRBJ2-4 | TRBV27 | TGTGCCAGCAGTTTAACGGGTTACCTCGACGGGACAGGGAAACCTTTGGCCAAAAACATTCAGTACTTC | CASSLTGYLDGTGKPLAKNIQYF
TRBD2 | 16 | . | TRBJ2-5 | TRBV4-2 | TGTGCCAGCAGCCAAGAGTGGCGGGAGGTACGTTGGGAGCAGTACTTC | CASSQEWREVRWEQYF
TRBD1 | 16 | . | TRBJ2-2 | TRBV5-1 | TGCGCCAGCAGCGCGAACAGGGGGCGCGGCACCGGGGAGCTGTTTTTT | CASSANRGRGTGELFF
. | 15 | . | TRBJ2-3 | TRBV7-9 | TGTGCCAGCAGCTTAATGCAGATCGGCACAGATACGCAGTATTTT | CASSLMQIGTDTQYF
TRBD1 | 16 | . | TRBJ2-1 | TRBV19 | TGTGCCAGTAGTATAGGGACAGGGGGGTTTAAGGATGAGCAGTTCTTC | CASSIGTGGFKDEQFF
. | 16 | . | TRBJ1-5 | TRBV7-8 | TGTGCCAGCAGCTCCGGATCCGGCAGGCAGGATCAGCCCCAGCATTTT | CASSSGSGRQDQPQHF
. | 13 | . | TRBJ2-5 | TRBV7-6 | TGTGCCAGCAGCACCGACAGGCCGGAGACCCAGTACTTC | CASSTDRPETQYF
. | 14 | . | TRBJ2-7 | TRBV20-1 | TGCAGTGCTAAAGGTGGACAACTCCGATACGAGCAGTACTTC | CSAKGGQLRYEQYF
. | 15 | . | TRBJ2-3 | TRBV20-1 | TGCAGTGCCCCTCCCGCCTCCCGCGGCACAGATACGCAGTATTTT | CSAPPASRGTDTQYF
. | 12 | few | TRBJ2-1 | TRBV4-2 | TGTGCCAGCAGCCAATCGTCCAATGAGCAGTTCTTC | CASSQSSNEQFF
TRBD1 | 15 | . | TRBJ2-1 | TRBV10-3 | TGTGCCATCAGTGACGGACAGGGGGCCGTCAATGAGCAGTTCTTC | CAISDGQGAVNEQFF
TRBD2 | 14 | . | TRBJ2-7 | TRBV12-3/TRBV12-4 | TGTGCCAGCGGGGGGGAGGGAAAGAGATACGAGCAGTACTTC | CASGGEGKRYEQYF
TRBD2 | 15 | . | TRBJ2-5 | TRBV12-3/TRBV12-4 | TGTGCCAGCAGTGACCCGGGACTAGCGGGAGAGACCCAGTACTTC | CASSDPGLAGETQYF
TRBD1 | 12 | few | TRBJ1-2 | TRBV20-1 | TGCAGTCTGGCACAGGGGAACTATGGCTACACCTTC | CSLAQGNYGYTF
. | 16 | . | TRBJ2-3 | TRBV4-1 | TGCGCCAGCAGCTGGGCGGGACGGACAAGTCTAGATACGCAGTATTTT | CASSWAGRTSLDTQYF
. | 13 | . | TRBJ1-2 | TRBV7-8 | TGTGCCAGCAGTCCCTGGGGGACCTATGGCTACACCTTC | CASSPWGTYGYTF
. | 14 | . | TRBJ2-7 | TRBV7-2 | TGTGCCAGCAGCTTAAGGTCTGACAGCTACGAGCAGTACTTC | CASSLRSDSYEQYF
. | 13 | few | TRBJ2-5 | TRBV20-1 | TGCAGTGCTTTTAGCTCCAATGAAGAGACCCAGTACTTC | CSAFSSNEETQYF
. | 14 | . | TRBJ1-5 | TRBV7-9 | TGTGCCAGCAGCTTAACCTCAGTCAATCAGCCCCAGCATTTT | CASSLTSVNQPQHF
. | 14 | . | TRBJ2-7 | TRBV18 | TGTGCCAGCTCACCCTCCAATCGGGCCAAGGAGCAGTACTTC | CASSPSNRAKEQYF
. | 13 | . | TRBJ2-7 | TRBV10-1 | TGCGCCAGCAGCAAAGTGGGTGCCTTCGAGCAGTACTTC | CASSKVGAFEQYF
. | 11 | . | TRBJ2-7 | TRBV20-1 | TGCAGTGCCCAAAACAGGGACGAGCAGTACTTC | CSAQNRDEQYF
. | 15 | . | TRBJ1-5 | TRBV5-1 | TGCGCCAGCAGCTTGGAAGGGGCGCGAGCTCAGCCCCAGCATTTT | CASSLEGARAQPQHF
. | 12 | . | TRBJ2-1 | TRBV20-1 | TGCAGTGCTAGAAAGAGGATCAATGAGCAGTTCTTC | CSARKRINEQFF
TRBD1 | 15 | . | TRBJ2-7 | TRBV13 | TGTGCCAGCAGCCTAACCGGGACAGGGTTGGACGAGCAGTACTTC | CASSLTGTGLDEQYF